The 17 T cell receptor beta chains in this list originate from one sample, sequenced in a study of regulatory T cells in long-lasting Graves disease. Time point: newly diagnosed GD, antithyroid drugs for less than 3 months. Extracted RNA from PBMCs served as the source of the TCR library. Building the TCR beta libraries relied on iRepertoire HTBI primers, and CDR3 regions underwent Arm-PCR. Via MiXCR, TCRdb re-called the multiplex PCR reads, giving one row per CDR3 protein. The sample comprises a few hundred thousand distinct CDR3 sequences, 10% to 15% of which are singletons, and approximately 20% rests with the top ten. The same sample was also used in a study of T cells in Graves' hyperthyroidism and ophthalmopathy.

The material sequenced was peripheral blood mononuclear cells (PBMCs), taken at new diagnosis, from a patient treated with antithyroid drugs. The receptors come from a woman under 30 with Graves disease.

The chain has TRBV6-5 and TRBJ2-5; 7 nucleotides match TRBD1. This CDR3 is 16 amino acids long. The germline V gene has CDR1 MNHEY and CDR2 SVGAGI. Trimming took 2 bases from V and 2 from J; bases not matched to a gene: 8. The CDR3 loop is CASSYLGTEKQETQYF. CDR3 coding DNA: TGTGCCAGCAGTTACCTAGGGACAGAGAAACAAGAGACCCAGTACTTC.

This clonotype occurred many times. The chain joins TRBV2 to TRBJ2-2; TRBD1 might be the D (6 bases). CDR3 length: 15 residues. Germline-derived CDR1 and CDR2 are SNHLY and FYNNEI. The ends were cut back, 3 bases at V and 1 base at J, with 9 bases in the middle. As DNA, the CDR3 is TGTGCCAGCAGTGATAACAGGGAGAACACCGGGGAGCTGTTTTTT. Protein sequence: CASSDNRENTGELFF.

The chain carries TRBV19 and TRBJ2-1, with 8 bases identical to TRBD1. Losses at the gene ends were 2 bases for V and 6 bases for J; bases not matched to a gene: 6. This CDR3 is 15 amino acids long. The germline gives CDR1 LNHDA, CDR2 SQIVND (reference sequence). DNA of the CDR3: TGTGCCAGTAGTATATTTGGACAGGGCCTCAATGAGCAGTTCTTC. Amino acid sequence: CASSIFGQGLNEQFF.

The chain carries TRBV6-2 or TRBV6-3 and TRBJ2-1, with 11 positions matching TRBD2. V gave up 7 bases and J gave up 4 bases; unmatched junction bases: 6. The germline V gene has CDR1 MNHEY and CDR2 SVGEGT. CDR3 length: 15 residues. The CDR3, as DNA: TGTGCCAGCAAGTCGACTAGCGGGGAATACAATGAGCAGTTCTTC. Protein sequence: CASKSTSGEYNEQFF.

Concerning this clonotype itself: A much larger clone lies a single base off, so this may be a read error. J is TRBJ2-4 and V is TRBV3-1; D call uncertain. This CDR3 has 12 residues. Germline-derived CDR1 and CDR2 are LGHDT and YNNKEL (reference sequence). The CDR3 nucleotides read TGTGCCAGCAGCCAAGATAGGGAACCCCAGTGCTTC. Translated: CASSQDREPQCF.

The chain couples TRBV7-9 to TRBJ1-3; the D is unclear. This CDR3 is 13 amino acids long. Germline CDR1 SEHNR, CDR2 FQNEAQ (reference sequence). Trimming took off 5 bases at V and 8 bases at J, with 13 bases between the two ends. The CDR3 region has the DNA TGTGCCAGCAGCCACGGTAGTTTATACACCATATATTTT. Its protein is CASSHGSLYTIYF.

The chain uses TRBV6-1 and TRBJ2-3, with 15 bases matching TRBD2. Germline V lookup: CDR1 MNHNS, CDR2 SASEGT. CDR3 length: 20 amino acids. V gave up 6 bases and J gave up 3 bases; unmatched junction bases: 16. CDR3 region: CASSPPTSGLAGGSTDTQYF. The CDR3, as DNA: TGTGCCAGCAGCCCCCCAACCTCGGGACTAGCGGGGGGATCGACAGATACGCAGTATTTT.

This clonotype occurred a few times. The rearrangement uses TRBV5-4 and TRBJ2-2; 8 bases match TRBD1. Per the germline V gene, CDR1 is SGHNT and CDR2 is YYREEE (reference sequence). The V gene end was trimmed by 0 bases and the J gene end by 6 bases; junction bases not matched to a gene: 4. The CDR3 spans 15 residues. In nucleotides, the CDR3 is TGTGCCAGCAGCTTGGCAGGGGGCTTGTCCGGGGAGCTGTTTTTT. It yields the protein CASSLAGGLSGELFF.

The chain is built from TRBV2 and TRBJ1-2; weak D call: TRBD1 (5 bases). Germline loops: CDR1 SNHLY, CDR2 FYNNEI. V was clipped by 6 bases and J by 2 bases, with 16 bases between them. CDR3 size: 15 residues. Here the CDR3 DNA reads TGTGCCAGCAGCTTCCAAGGGACGAGAAACTATGGCTACACCTTC. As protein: CASSFQGTRNYGYTF.

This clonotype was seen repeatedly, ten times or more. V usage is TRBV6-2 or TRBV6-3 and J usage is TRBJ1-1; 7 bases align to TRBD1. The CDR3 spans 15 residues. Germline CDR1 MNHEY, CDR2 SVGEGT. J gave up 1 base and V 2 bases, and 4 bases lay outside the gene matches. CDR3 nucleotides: TGTGCCAGCAGTTACAGGGGGCAGGGGAACACTGAAGCTTTCTTT. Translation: CASSYRGQGNTEAFF.

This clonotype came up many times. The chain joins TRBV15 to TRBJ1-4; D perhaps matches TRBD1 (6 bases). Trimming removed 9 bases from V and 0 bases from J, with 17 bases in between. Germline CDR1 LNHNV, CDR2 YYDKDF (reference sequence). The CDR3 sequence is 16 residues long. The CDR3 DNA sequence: TGTGCCACGTACCCGGGGGCAGCAGCAACTAATGAAAAACTGTTTTTT. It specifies CATYPGAAATNEKLFF.

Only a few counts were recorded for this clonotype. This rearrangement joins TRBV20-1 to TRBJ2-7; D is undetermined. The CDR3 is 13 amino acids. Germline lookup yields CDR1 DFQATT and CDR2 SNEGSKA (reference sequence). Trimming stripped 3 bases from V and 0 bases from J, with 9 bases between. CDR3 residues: CSARPLSSYEQYV. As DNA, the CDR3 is TGCAGTGCTAGGCCCCTCAGCTCCTACGAGCAGTACGTC.

CDR3 DNA: TGCGCCAGCAGCCAACTTCCTCCGGGACTAGAGAGGGATACGCAGTATTTT. This translates into CASSQLPPGLERDTQYF. The genes are TRBV4-1 and TRBJ2-3; 8 nucleotides align to TRBD2. The CDR3 is made up of 17 amino acids. Germline V gives CDR1 MGHRA, CDR2 YSYEKL. V was clipped by 2 bases and J by 6 bases; unmatched bases: 13.

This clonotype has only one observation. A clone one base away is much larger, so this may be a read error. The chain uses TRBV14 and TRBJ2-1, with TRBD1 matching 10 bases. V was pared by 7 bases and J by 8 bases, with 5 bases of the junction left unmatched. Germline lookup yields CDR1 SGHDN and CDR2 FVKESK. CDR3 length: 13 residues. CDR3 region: CASIRQGAYEQFF. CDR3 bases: TGTGCCAGCATTCGACAGGGGGCGTATGAGCAGTTCTTC.

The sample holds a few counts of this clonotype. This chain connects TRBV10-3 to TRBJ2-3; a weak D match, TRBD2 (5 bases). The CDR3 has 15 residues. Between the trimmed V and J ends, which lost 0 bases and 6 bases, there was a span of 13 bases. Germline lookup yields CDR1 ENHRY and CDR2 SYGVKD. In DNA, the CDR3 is TGTGCCATCAGTGAGTCGCTAGCTAGTTCCGATACGCAGTATTTT. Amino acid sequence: CAISESLASSDTQYF.

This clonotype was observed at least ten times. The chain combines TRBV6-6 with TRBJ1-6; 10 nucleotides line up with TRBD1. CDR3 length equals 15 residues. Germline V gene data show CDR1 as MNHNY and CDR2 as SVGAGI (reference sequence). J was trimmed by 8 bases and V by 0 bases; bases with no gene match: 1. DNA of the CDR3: TGTGCCAGCAGTTACTCGGGACAGGGGTATTCACCCCTCCACTTT. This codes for CASSYSGQGYSPLHF.

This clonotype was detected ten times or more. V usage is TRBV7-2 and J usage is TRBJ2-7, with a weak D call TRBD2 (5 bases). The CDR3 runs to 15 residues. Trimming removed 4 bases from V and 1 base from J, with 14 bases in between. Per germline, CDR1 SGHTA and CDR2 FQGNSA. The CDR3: CASSSGLGESYEQYV. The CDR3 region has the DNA TGTGCCAGCAGCTCGGGCCTCGGGGAGTCCTACGAGCAGTACGTC.